The 26 T cell receptor beta chains given below trace back to one sample, sequenced in a study of PD-1 blockade in classical Hodgkin lymphoma. Indicated time point: cycle 4 day 1 (C4D1), after 5 to 7 weeks of nivolumab. Brentuximab vedotin exposure varied, and every patient relapsed after autologous stem cell transplantation. It was by magnetic negative selection that CD4+ T cells were purified from thawed PBMCs. Produced via immunoSEQ multiplex PCR; TCRdb's table is partial and in-frame only. The sample lists 30,000 to 40,000 clones, 92% occurring once. The starting material was CD4+ T cells from blood, obtained before the fourth cycle of nivolumab. Receptors were obtained from a human donor with classical Hodgkin lymphoma.

The rearrangement links TRBV18 to TRBJ2-7, with 8 bases fitting TRBD2. This CDR3 has 14 residues. CDR1 is KGHSH and CDR2 is LQKENI in the germline V gene. Trimming removed 6 bases from V and 7 bases from J; junction bases left unmatched: 11. The chain's CDR3 is CASSPGGGRMEQYF. CDR3 bases: TGTGCCAGCTCTCCTGGCGGGGGGCGAATGGAGCAGTACTTC.

The V and J genes are TRBV9 and TRBJ1-5; no reliable D call. The CDR3 has 14 amino acids. Between the trimmed V and J ends, which lost 0 bases and 7 bases, there was a span of 11 bases. The germline V gene encodes CDR1 SGDLS and CDR2 YYNGEE. The CDR3 DNA is TGTGCCAGCAGCGTAGGGAGGGAGGACCAGCCCCAGCATTTT. Residues: CASSVGREDQPQHF. The full variable domain, its missing parts supplied by reference TRBV9 and TRBJ1-5, is DSGVTQTPKHLITATGQRVTLRCSPRSGDLSVYWYQQSLDQGLQFLIQYYNGEERAKGNILERFSAQQFPDLHSELNLSSLELGDSALYFCASSVGREDQPQHFGDGTRLSIL.

CDR3 DNA: TGTGCCAGCTCACCTCGACAGGGGGGGAGCACTGAAGCTTTCTTT. It encodes CASSPRQGGSTEAFF. The V and J genes are TRBV18 and TRBJ1-1; 9 nucleotides match TRBD1. The CDR3 runs to 15 residues. Germline CDR1 is KGHSH and CDR2 is LQKENI. V lost 3 bases to trimming and J lost 4 bases; unmatched junction nucleotides: 6.

The chain couples TRBV28 to TRBJ2-1; a possible D gene is TRBD2 (5 bases). This CDR3 spans 14 amino acids. Germline V gene sequence: CDR1 MDHEN, CDR2 SYDVKM. V shed 3 bases and J shed 7 bases, with 13 bases lying between them. CDR3 sequence: CASSLFLAWNEQFF. The CDR3 DNA follows: TGTGCCAGCAGTTTGTTCCTAGCATGGAATGAGCAGTTCTTC.

The chain couples TRBV5-5 to TRBJ1-1; D not certain. V was shortened by 2 bases and J by 1 base, with 9 bases between the two germline ends. The V gene's germline CDR1 is SGHKS and CDR2 YYEKEE (reference sequence). The CDR3 spans 14 residues. CDR3 in DNA: TGTGCCAGCAGCTTCGTGAACAGGAACACTGAAGCTTTCTTT. It translates to CASSFVNRNTEAFF.

V is TRBV29-1 and J is TRBJ2-1; 10 positions match TRBD2. The germline V gene has CDR1 SQVTM and CDR2 ANQGSEA. The CDR3 runs to 17 residues. Germline trimming cut 3 bases from V and 4 bases from J; bases unmatched to any gene: 12. Here the CDR3 DNA reads TGCAGCGTTGACACCTCTGGAGGGACTAGCGCTTACAATGAGCAGTTCTTC. Translated: CSVDTSGGTSAYNEQFF.

The V gene is TRBV30, the J gene TRBJ2-7; 10 nucleotides line up with TRBD2. The ends lost 4 bases at V and 8 bases at J; junction bases unmatched: 8. Germline V gene lookup returns CDR1 GTSNPN and CDR2 SVGIG (reference sequence). This CDR3 contains 13 residues. This CDR3 is CAWNPGLAEKQYF. CDR3 nucleotide sequence: TGTGCCTGGAACCCCGGACTAGCGGAGAAGCAGTACTTC.

The chain is built from TRBV4-1 and TRBJ2-7; 7 nucleotides line up with TRBD2. Per germline, CDR1 MGHRA and CDR2 YSYEKL. V lost 0 bases, J lost 2 bases, and 4 bases stayed unmatched. The CDR3 has 15 amino acids. CDR3 in amino acids: CASSQDGGGTYEQYF. CDR3 bases: TGCGCCAGCAGCCAAGATGGCGGGGGAACCTACGAGCAGTACTTC.

This clone was observed once. This rearrangement joins TRBV15 to TRBJ2-1; TRBD2 matches 7 bases. The CDR3 is 15 amino acids. From germline, CDR1 is LNHNV and CDR2 YYDKDF (reference sequence). The J segment lost 5 bases and the V segment lost 0 bases, leaving 4 bases of the junction unmatched. This chain's CDR3 is CATSRDGAGDNEQFF. The CDR3 coding sequence is TGTGCCACCAGCAGAGATGGGGCGGGAGACAATGAGCAGTTCTTC. The whole variable domain, remainder taken from reference TRBV15 and TRBJ2-1, is DAMVIQNPRYQVTQFGKPVTLSCSQTLNHNVMYWYQQKSSQAPKLLFHYYDKDFNNEADTPDNFQSRRPNTSFCFLDIRSPGLGDTAMYLCATSRDGAGDNEQFFGPGTRLTVL.

The chain uses TRBV28 and TRBJ2-7; D is undetermined. The CDR3 extends over 12 amino acids. Germline assignment: CDR1 MDHEN and CDR2 SYDVKM. Trimming removed 4 bases at V and 5 bases at J, with 9 bases between. The CDR3 nucleotides are TGTGCCAGCAGTTCCCCCAGAGACGAGCAGTACTTC. It specifies CASSSPRDEQYF. Complete variable domain (other parts from reference TRBV28 and TRBJ2-7): DVKVTQSSRYLVKRTGEKVFLECVQDMDHENMFWYRQDPGLGLRLIYFSYDVKMKEKGDIPEGYSVSREKKERFSLILESASTNQTSMYLCASSSPRDEQYFGPGTRLTVT.

The genes are TRBV10-3 and TRBJ2-2, with TRBD1 matching over 10 bases. The CDR3 is 18 amino acids. The germline gives CDR1 ENHRY, CDR2 SYGVKD. With V trimmed by 3 bases and J by 8 bases, 15 bases remained unmatched. The CDR3 protein is CAISDMTGGERGSGELFF. The CDR3 DNA follows: TGTGCCATCAGTGATATGACAGGGGGCGAAAGGGGGTCTGGGGAGCTGTTTTTT.

V and J are TRBV25-1 and TRBJ1-4; 8 positions match TRBD1. V dropped 6 bases and J dropped 8; count of bases not matched to a gene: 5. Germline CDR1 reads MGHDK; CDR2 reads SYGVNS. The CDR3 runs 13 residues. CDR3 region: CASRGQAREKLFF. The DNA of the CDR3 is TGTGCCAGCAGGGGACAGGCCCGGGAAAAACTGTTTTTT.

This chain uses TRBV27 with TRBJ2-2, with a possible D match to TRBD1 (5 bases). V dropped 3 bases and J dropped 6 bases, with 20 bases sitting between them. Germline loops: CDR1 MNHEY, CDR2 SMNVEV (reference sequence). This CDR3 is built from 17 residues. This chain's CDR3 is CASSFLPASTVAGELFF. Written as DNA, the CDR3 is TGTGCCAGCAGTTTCCTCCCGGCATCGACAGTAGCCGGGGAGCTGTTTTTT.

The chain uses TRBV30 and TRBJ1-2; D is perhaps TRBD1 (6 bases). Deletions cut 2 bases from V and 9 bases from J, with 16 bases between. Per the germline V gene, CDR1 is GTSNPN and CDR2 is SVGIG (reference sequence). The CDR3 is 13 residues long. DNA for the CDR3: TGTGCCTGGAGTAACGACCAGGGGTTAAGCTACACCTTC. It is translated as CAWSNDQGLSYTF.

The count of this clone is one. The V call is TRBV19, the J call TRBJ2-2; no firm D call. V was trimmed by 4 bases and J by 5 bases, leaving 8 bases between them. Looked up from germline, CDR1 is LNHDA and CDR2 is SQIVND (reference sequence). This CDR3 contains 13 residues. The CDR3 nucleotides read TGTGCCAGTAGTACATCATGGACCGGGGAGCTGTTTTTT. This sequence encodes CASSTSWTGELFF.

The genes are TRBV28 and TRBJ2-7; tentatively, D is TRBD2 (7 bases). Germline values: CDR1 MDHEN, CDR2 SYDVKM. V lost 5 bases and J 4 bases, leaving 18 bases between the germline ends. The CDR3 runs 15 residues. CDR3 bases: TGTGCCAGCAGTCCGGGGGGCACCGACCCTTACGAGCAGTACTTC. It is translated as CASSPGGTDPYEQYF.

V and J are TRBV14 and TRBJ2-5; D is perhaps TRBD1 (5 bases). The CDR3 runs 12 residues. Between the trimmed V and J ends, which lost 1 base and 5 bases, there was a span of 5 bases. The V gene's germline CDR1 is SGHDN and CDR2 FVKESK. In nucleotides, the CDR3 is TGTGCCAGCAGCCAAGCAGGGGAGACCCAGTACTTC. Protein sequence: CASSQAGETQYF.

The J gene is TRBJ2-2, the V gene TRBV5-1; no definite D call. There are 11 residues in the CDR3. With 0 bases removed from V and 9 bases from J, the gap between germline ends came to 3 bases. Germline V gene sequence: CDR1 SGHRS, CDR2 YFSETQ. Written as DNA, the CDR3 is TGCGCCAGCAGCTTGGCCTGGGAGCTGTTTTTT. Its protein product is CASSLAWELFF. The complete variable domain, with remaining parts taken from reference TRBV5-1 and TRBJ2-2, reads KAGVTQTPRYLIKTRGQQVTLSCSPISGHRSVSWYQQTPGQGLQFLFEYFSETQRNKGNFPGRFSGRQFSNSRSEMNVSTLELGDSALYLCASSLAWELFFGEGSRLTVL.

The chain recombines TRBV29-1 with TRBJ2-1; 12 nucleotides align to TRBD2. The CDR3 has 18 residues. The V gene's germline CDR1 is SQVTM and CDR2 ANQGSEA. The ends lost 4 bases at V and 0 bases at J; junction bases unmatched: 10. The CDR3 loop is CSVVRLAGGTSSYNEQFF. The CDR3 DNA follows: TGCAGCGTTGTGAGGCTAGCGGGAGGGACGAGCTCCTACAATGAGCAGTTCTTC.

The V and J genes are TRBV30 and TRBJ2-3, with 9 bases fitting TRBD1. The CDR3 is made up of 15 amino acids. Germline CDR1 GTSNPN, CDR2 SVGIG (reference sequence). V shed 1 base, J shed 4 bases, and the junction held 6 bases outside the gene matches. CDR3 bases: TGTGCCTGGAGTGCCCGGGACAGGGAGGCAGATACGCAGTATTTT. Translated, it gives CAWSARDREADTQYF.

CDR3 sequence reads: CAWSGTSGGRETQYF. The CDR3 DNA is TGTGCCTGGAGTGGGACTAGCGGCGGCCGGGAGACCCAGTACTTC. This chain links TRBV30 with TRBJ2-5; 10 nucleotides agree with TRBD2. The CDR3 extends over 15 amino acids. In germline, CDR1 is GTSNPN, CDR2 SVGIG (reference sequence). The ends lost 1 base at V and 5 bases at J; junction bases unmatched: 7. Supplemented by reference TRBV30 and TRBJ2-5, the full variable domain reads SQTIHQWPATLVQPVGSPLSLECTVEGTSNPNLYWYRQAAGRGLQLLFYSVGIGQISSEVPQNLSASRPQDRQFILSSKKLLLSDSGFYLCAWSGTSGGRETQYFGPGTRLLVL.

This chain links TRBV5-1 with TRBJ1-2, with D possibly matching TRBD1 (5 bases). Between the trimmed V and J ends, which lost 3 bases and 4 bases, there was a span of 10 bases. The CDR3 has 13 residues. Germline loops: CDR1 SGHRS, CDR2 YFSETQ. CDR3 sequence (DNA): TGCGCCAGCAGCTGGGACCGCCTCTATGGCTACACCTTC. Translated, it gives CASSWDRLYGYTF.

This chain joins TRBV19 and TRBJ1-5, with D possibly matching TRBD1 (6 bases). Looked up from germline, CDR1 is LNHDA and CDR2 is SQIVND (reference sequence). This CDR3 contains 15 residues. V was shortened by 3 bases and J by 2 bases, with 11 bases between the two germline ends. Here the CDR3 reads CASSIGQKGNQPQHF. The CDR3 bases are TGTGCCAGTAGTATCGGACAGAAGGGCAATCAGCCCCAGCATTTT.

This rearrangement joins TRBV19 to TRBJ1-1; possibly TRBD1 for D (5 bases). This CDR3 is 16 amino acids long. Germline CDR1 and CDR2: LNHDA and SQIVND (reference sequence). V was clipped by 0 bases and J by 1 base, with 12 bases between them. CDR3 loop: CASSIDPGRTNTEAFF. Here the CDR3 DNA reads TGTGCCAGTAGTATAGATCCGGGACGGACGAACACTGAAGCTTTCTTT.

This rearrangement joins TRBV30 to TRBJ2-1; the D is unclear. This CDR3 has 13 residues. Germline V lookup: CDR1 GTSNPN, CDR2 SVGIG (reference sequence). V was shortened by 0 bases and J by 6 bases, with 9 bases between the two germline ends. In DNA, the CDR3 is TGTGCCTGGAGTGTGGTCCTTCTCAATGAGCAGTTCTTC. Translated, it gives CAWSVVLLNEQFF.

The rearrangement joins TRBV4-1 to TRBJ1-6; perhaps TRBD1 as D (5 bases). Germline values: CDR1 MGHRA, CDR2 YSYEKL. The CDR3 extends over 14 amino acids. V was cut by 1 base and J by 14 bases, with 15 bases left in between. Here the CDR3 DNA reads TGCGCCAGCAGCCAAGTGCTTGTGGTGGACACCCTCCACTTT. This translates into CASSQVLVVDTLHF.